These T cell receptor beta chains were read from a single sample in a study of blood T cells in healthy people across ages. Each CDR3 protein is one row after TCRdb ran MiXCR on the 5' RACE reads. This sample yields 1.5 million to 2 million distinct CDR3 sequences, of which over 25% are seen a single time; 7.7% belongs to the top ten. The specimen was blood. The source of these receptors is a woman in her 30s in good health. CDR3s include the opening cysteine and the closing phenylalanine or tryptophan. The order of the fields is J gene, V gene, clone size, D gene, CDR3 DNA, CDR3 protein. D genes are given only for firm matches. Size is omitted from some rows. Given values are once, few, many or a class for expanded clones.

TRBJ1-1 TRBV4-1 once . TGCGCCAGCGGCCAAGTGTCACAGGAAGCTTTCTTT CASGQVSQEAFF
TRBJ2-7 TRBV20-1 . TRBD2 TGCAGTGCTCCCAGAACTAGCGGGTCTTCCTACGAGCAGTACTTC CSAPRTSGSSYEQYF
TRBJ2-7 TRBV7-2 few . TGTGCCAGCAGTCGGGACTTGCTCTCCTACGAGCAGTACTTC CASSRDLLSYEQYF
TRBJ2-7 TRBV10-3 . . TGTGCCATCACCGACGCGTACGAGCAGTACTTC CAITDAYEQYF
TRBJ2-3 TRBV7-2 many . TGTGCCAGCAGCCCCCAGGGAGTGACAGATACGCAGTATTTT CASSPQGVTDTQYF
TRBJ1-2 TRBV20-1 many . TGCAGTGCTGCCCTAGGGGGTGACTATGGCTACACCTTC CSAALGGDYGYTF
TRBJ2-3 TRBV20-1 few . TGCAGTGCTAGAGATCAGGGGTTCGCAGATACGCAGTATTTT CSARDQGFADTQYF
TRBJ2-1 TRBV20-1 few TRBD2 TGCAGTGCTAGAGTTGTAGCGGGGTTCCACAATGAGCAGTTCTTC CSARVVAGFHNEQFF
TRBJ2-1 TRBV7-2 . . TGTGCCAGCAGCTCCCCCGGGACCAGGGGAGAGACCCAGTTCTTC CASSSPGTRGETQFF
TRBJ1-1 TRBV29-1 . . TGCAGCGGCCCGACAGGAGGCACTGAAGCTTTCTTT CSGPTGGTEAFF
TRBJ2-1 TRBV28 many TRBD2 TGTGCCAGCAGTTCACTAGCGGGGGGTTTAGATGAGCAGTTCTTC CASSSLAGGLDEQFF
TRBJ2-7 TRBV20-1 many TRBD1 TGCAGTGCTAGCAATGTGGACAGGGGAATGCGCGAGCAGTACTTC CSASNVDRGMREQYF
TRBJ1-1 TRBV6-2/TRBV6-3 . . TGTGCCAGCAGTTACTACGGACACGAAGCTTTCTTT CASSYYGHEAFF
TRBJ2-3 TRBV5-5 few TRBD2 TGTGCCAGCAGCTTGAGGATGGGCGGGGGGGCCCAAGATACGCAGTATTTT CASSLRMGGGAQDTQYF
TRBJ2-1 TRBV5-1 few TRBD1 TGCGCCAGCAGCTGGGACAGGGGTCTGACTGAGCAGTTCTTC CASSWDRGLTEQFF
TRBJ1-2 TRBV30 few . TGTGCCTGGAGTGTAGGGGGGGGTTATTTCTCCTCTAACTATGGCTACACCTTC CAWSVGGGYFSSNYGYTF
TRBJ2-1 TRBV14 once . TGTGCCAGCAGCCAAATTGACGGGATAATGCGGTTCTTC CASSQIDGIMRFF
TRBJ1-2 TRBV20-1 . TRBD1 TGCAGTGCTAGAGCTGACAGGGTAAACTATGGCTACACCTTC CSARADRVNYGYTF
TRBJ2-1 TRBV27 . TRBD2 TGTGCCAGCAGTTTAAGGGGCGGGAGGTGGGACAATGAGCAGTTCTTC CASSLRGGRWDNEQFF
TRBJ2-5 TRBV12-3/TRBV12-4 many . TGTGCCAGCAGCCACGGCGGACTTCTAAAAGAGACCCAGTACTTC CASSHGGLLKETQYF
TRBJ2-5 TRBV10-2 . . TGCGCCAGCCAGGGTCAAGAGACCCAGTACTTC CASQGQETQYF
TRBJ1-4 TRBV9 . . TGTGCCAGCAGCAAATCATTCTCGGGGGTTAGTGAAAAACTGTTTTTT CASSKSFSGVSEKLFF
TRBJ2-3 TRBV28 . . TGTGTCAGCAGTTCCCCGGGGATAGATACGCAGTATTTT CVSSSPGIDTQYF
TRBJ2-4 TRBV9 . . TGTGCCAGCAGCATAGGTAAAGTTACCTTAGCCAAAAACATTCAGTACTTC CASSIGKVTLAKNIQYF